The TCR beta chain under discussion was sequenced for a study of cytomegalovirus exposure and HLA in healthy donors. Overall study: As an earlier analysis found, 150 million to 200 million T cells yielded fewer than 130 million unique TCR beta sequences. Study-level results: One cluster of highly shared sequence variants probably arose as a sequencing artifact.

Unmatched junction bases numbered 17, after V lost 2 bases and J lost 7 bases. CDR1 is MNHNS and CDR2 is SASEGT in the germline V gene. CDR3 length: 20 amino acids. Concerning this clone itself: Antigen: not known.

Sampled while nominally healthy, donors likely had unrecorded immune exposures. The PCR ran on 60 Vbeta and 13 Jbeta primers. Under the authors' procedure: Later reanalysis found about 78 million unique TCR beta chains, around 9.9 million of them shared. This table comes from immunoSEQ multiplex PCR, and its TCRdb copy is limited to in-frame clones, with some not included. The V and J calls and clone size were taken over from that table, and D and trimming were inferred from the DNA. The sample consists of more than 50,000 clones, about two thirds of them appearing once. The chain is built from TRBV6-1 and TRBJ2-1; TRBD2 matches 13 bases. The sequence was obtained from a woman in her 50s in good health and CMV-seropositive. Sequencing was performed on PBMCs. CDR3 sequence: CASSETTLAGGPDYGNEQFF. The CDR3 bases are TGTGCCAGCAGTGAAACCACACTAGCGGGAGGGCCTGACTACGGTAATGAGCAGTTCTTC.